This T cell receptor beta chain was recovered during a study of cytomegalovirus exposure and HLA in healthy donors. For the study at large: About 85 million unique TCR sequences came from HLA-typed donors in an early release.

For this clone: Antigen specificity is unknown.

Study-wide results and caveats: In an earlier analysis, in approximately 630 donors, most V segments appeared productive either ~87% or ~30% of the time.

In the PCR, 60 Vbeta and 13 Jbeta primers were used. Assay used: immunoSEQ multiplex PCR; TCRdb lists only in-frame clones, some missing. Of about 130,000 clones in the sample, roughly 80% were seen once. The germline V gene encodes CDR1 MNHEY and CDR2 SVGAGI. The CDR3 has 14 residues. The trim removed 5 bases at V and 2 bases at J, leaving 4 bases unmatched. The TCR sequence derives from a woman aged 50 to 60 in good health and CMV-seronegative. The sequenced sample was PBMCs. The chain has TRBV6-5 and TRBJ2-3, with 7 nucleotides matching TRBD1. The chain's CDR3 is CASSDGTATDTQYF. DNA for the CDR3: TGTGCCAGCAGTGACGGGACAGCCACAGATACGCAGTATTTT.